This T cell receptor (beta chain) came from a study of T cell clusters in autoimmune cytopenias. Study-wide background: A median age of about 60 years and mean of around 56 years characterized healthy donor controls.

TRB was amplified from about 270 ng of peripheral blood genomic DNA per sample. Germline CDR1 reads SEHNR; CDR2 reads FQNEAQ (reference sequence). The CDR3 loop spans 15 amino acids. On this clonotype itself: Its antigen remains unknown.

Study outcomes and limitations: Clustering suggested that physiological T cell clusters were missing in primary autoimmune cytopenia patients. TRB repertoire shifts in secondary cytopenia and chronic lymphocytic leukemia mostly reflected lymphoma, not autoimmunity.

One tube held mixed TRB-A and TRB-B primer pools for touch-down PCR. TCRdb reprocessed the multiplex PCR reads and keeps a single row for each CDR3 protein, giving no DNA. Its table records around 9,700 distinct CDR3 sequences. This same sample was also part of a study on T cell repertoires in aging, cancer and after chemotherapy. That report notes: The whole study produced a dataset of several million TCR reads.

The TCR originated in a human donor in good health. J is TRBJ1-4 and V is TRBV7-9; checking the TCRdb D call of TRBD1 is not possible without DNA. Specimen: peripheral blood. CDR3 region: CASSFSTGRNEKLFF.